These T cell receptor beta chains were read from a single sample in a study of T-cell reconstitution after alpha-beta-depleted transplantation in children. TCRdb itself ran the PCR reads through MiXCR, one entry per CDR3 protein. The sample comprises 500,000 to 600,000 distinct CDR3 sequences, about 30% of which are singletons, and approximately 2.3% rests with the top ten. The sample consisted of PBMCs from the stem cell graft donor, taken from the stem cell graft. The receptors shown here come from a human donor who donated a stem cell graft to a child with aplastic anemia. Both conserved end residues are part of each CDR3. The order of the fields is clone size, D gene, CDR3 length, J gene, V gene, CDR3 DNA, CDR3 protein. A D gene is named only where the DNA matches it firmly. Some rows mark clone size as missing; the rest say once, few, many or name a class of expanded clone.

>few|.|16|TRBJ1-5|TRBV12-3/TRBV12-4
TGTGCCAGCAGTTTCGGTTACGAACAGGTCAATCAGCCCCAGCATTTT
CASSFGYEQVNQPQHF
>.|.|12|TRBJ2-1|TRBV7-2
TGTGCCAGCAGCTCTAGCGTTAGTGAGCAGTTCTTC
CASSSSVSEQFF
>.|.|14|TRBJ2-1|TRBV7-7
TGTGCCAGCAGCTTCGGCACGGGGGGCGATGAGCAGTTCTTC
CASSFGTGGDEQFF
>.|TRBD1|13|TRBJ1-6|TRBV29-1
TGCAGCGTTGCTAAGGACAGGGGCTCACCCCTCCACTTT
CSVAKDRGSPLHF
>few|.|11|TRBJ2-3|TRBV29-1
TGCAGCGTCTCGACTTCTGATACGCAGTATTTT
CSVSTSDTQYF
>.|TRBD2|17|TRBJ2-1|TRBV4-3
TGCGCCAGCAGCCTCCGGCTAGCGGCCAGCTCCTACAATGAGCAGTTCTTC
CASSLRLAASSYNEQFF
>.|.|15|TRBJ2-1|TRBV4-2
TGTGCCAGCAGCCAAGAGGCATGGTCCTACAATGAGCAGTTCTTC
CASSQEAWSYNEQFF
>.|TRBD2|15|TRBJ2-5|TRBV7-3
TGTGCCAGCAGCCCGACTAGCGGGCCACAAGAGACCCAGTACTTC
CASSPTSGPQETQYF
>few|.|15|TRBJ2-7|TRBV28
TGTGCCAGCAGTTTAGGGACGACACACGAGTCCGAGCAGTACTTC
CASSLGTTHESEQYF
>few|TRBD2|17|TRBJ2-4|TRBV4-3
TGCGCCAGCAGCCAAGATGGGAGGGGCGCCAGCAAAAACATTCAGTACTTC
CASSQDGRGASKNIQYF
>few|.|15|TRBJ1-4|TRBV5-6
TGTGCCAGCAGCCCGCGGACAACAACTAATGAAAAACTGTTTTTT
CASSPRTTTNEKLFF
>once|TRBD1|16|TRBJ1-4|TRBV4-3
TGCGCCAGCAGCCAAGTCTGGGGACAGAGTAATGAAAAACTGTTTTTT
CASSQVWGQSNEKLFF
>.|TRBD2|16|TRBJ2-3|TRBV20-1
TGCAGTGCCGGGACTAGCGGGAGGCCGAAGAGTGATACGCAGTATTTT
CSAGTSGRPKSDTQYF
>.|.|15|TRBJ2-2|TRBV12-3/TRBV12-4
TGTGCCAGCAGAGAGCGGACAGCGAACACCGGGGAGCTGTTTTTT
CASRERTANTGELFF
>.|.|13|TRBJ1-1|TRBV20-1
TGCAGTGCTAGATTGATAGGGAACACTGAAGCTTTCTTT
CSARLIGNTEAFF
>.|TRBD2|16|TRBJ2-7|TRBV14
TGTGCCAGCGGAACTAGCGGGCAAAGGGATAAGGACGAGCAGTACTTC
CASGTSGQRDKDEQYF
>.|.|14|TRBJ1-2|TRBV12-3/TRBV12-4
TGTGCCAGCAGTTTGAGATCGCTGTCGGATGGCTACACCTTC
CASSLRSLSDGYTF
>few|.|16|TRBJ1-6|TRBV13
TGTGCCAGCAGTCTATCCCCAATGAGCAATAGTTCACCCCTCCACTTT
CASSLSPMSNSSPLHF
>.|.|16|TRBJ2-7|TRBV7-2
TGTGCCAGCAGCTCGACCAGGTCAACCCGCTCCTACGAGCAGTACTTC
CASSSTRSTRSYEQYF
>few|.|12|TRBJ1-2|TRBV29-1
TGCAGCGTTGGTCTCTGGGGCTATGGCTACACCTTC
CSVGLWGYGYTF
>.|.|14|TRBJ1-4|TRBV6-1
TGTGCCAGCAGCTCTACCGGGTCCAATGAAAAACTGTTTTTT
CASSSTGSNEKLFF
>few|.|15|TRBJ2-7|TRBV9
TGTGCCAGCAGCTCCACAGACGGTCCCACCTACGAGCAGTACTTC
CASSSTDGPTYEQYF
>few|.|14|TRBJ1-4|TRBV2
TGTGCCAGCAGTGTACAGGGAAGAAATGAAAAACTGTTTTTT
CASSVQGRNEKLFF
>.|.|15|TRBJ1-3|TRBV28
TGTGCCAGCACTGGACACCCGAGCTCTGGAAACACCATATATTTT
CASTGHPSSGNTIYF
>.|.|13|TRBJ1-5|TRBV4-3
TGCGCCAGCAGCCAATCTGACAGCGGCCCCCAGCATTTT
CASSQSDSGPQHF
>.|TRBD1|13|TRBJ1-5|TRBV20-1
TGCAGTGCAAATACAGGGGGGAGTCAGCCCCAGCATTTT
CSANTGGSQPQHF
>.|.|13|TRBJ1-1|TRBV27
TGTGCCACCGGCGAAGGGCCGCGCACTGAAGCTTTCTTT
CATGEGPRTEAFF
>.|.|19|TRBJ2-1|TRBV7-3
TGTGCCAGCAGCTTAATGAGGGTTCAGTGGCGGGAAGCCTACAATGAGCAGTTCTTC
CASSLMRVQWREAYNEQFF
>few|.|11|TRBJ2-1|TRBV6-6
TGTGCCAGCACCGGAGGAAATGAGCAGTTCTTC
CASTGGNEQFF
>.|TRBD2|16|TRBJ2-3|TRBV15
TGTGCCACCAGCAGAGGACGACTAGCTGGCACAGATACGCAGTATTTT
CATSRGRLAGTDTQYF
>.|.|13|TRBJ2-7|TRBV28
TGTGCCACGGACCAGGCACACTCCTACGAGCAGTACTTC
CATDQAHSYEQYF
>.|TRBD1|15|TRBJ1-2|TRBV5-6
TGTGCCAGCAGCCGGGACAGCGGATATAACTATGGCTACACCTTC
CASSRDSGYNYGYTF
>few|.|13|TRBJ2-5|TRBV7-2
TGTGCCAGCGGGGGAGACAGAAAAGAGACCCAGTACTTC
CASGGDRKETQYF
>.|.|13|TRBJ2-3|TRBV18
TGTGCCAGCTCACCATACGGGGCAGATACGCAGTATTTT
CASSPYGADTQYF
>.|.|13|TRBJ2-1|TRBV29-1
TGCAGCGTGGGGGACACTGCCTACAATGAGCAGTTCTTC
CSVGDTAYNEQFF
>.|TRBD1|13|TRBJ2-7|TRBV29-1
TGCAGCGTTGGGGTGGGACAGGGATACGAGCAGTACTTC
CSVGVGQGYEQYF
>.|.|15|TRBJ1-1|TRBV6-5
TGTGCCAGCAGTCACTCGACAGTAACGAACACTGAAGCTTTCTTT
CASSHSTVTNTEAFF
>few|.|15|TRBJ1-3|TRBV25-1
TGTGCCAGCAGTGACAGGGCCCTCTCTGGAAACACCATATATTTT
CASSDRALSGNTIYF
>.|TRBD1|19|TRBJ2-3|TRBV10-3
TGTGCCATCAGTGAGTCTGACAGGGTCGGGGCTGGAGGCACAGATACGCAGTATTTT
CAISESDRVGAGGTDTQYF
>once|TRBD2|16|TRBJ2-1|TRBV5-1
TGCGCCAGCAGTGGACTAGCGGGAGGCCTAGGGAATGAGCAGTTCTTC
CASSGLAGGLGNEQFF
>.|.|13|TRBJ2-2|TRBV9
TGTGCCAGCAGCGCCCCAGGGGTCGGGGAGCTGTTTTTT
CASSAPGVGELFF
>.|.|12|TRBJ1-4|TRBV12-3/TRBV12-4
TGTGCCAGCAGTTTCAGAAATGAAAAACTGTTTTTT
CASSFRNEKLFF
>.|.|14|TRBJ1-5|TRBV24-1
TGTGCCACCAGTGAGTACGGAGAAAATCAGCCCCAGCATTTT
CATSEYGENQPQHF
>.|.|16|TRBJ2-1|TRBV4-3
TGCGCCAGCAGCCACCCGGAGGGGCGAAGGGACAATGAGCAGTTCTTC
CASSHPEGRRDNEQFF
>.|.|15|TRBJ1-5|TRBV12-3/TRBV12-4
TGTGCCAGCAGTTCGGACCCTCCGGGTAATCAGCCCCAGCATTTT
CASSSDPPGNQPQHF
>.|.|13|TRBJ1-5|TRBV20-1
TGCAGTGCCCTGGACAGCAGCAATCAGCCCCAGCATTTT
CSALDSSNQPQHF
>few|.|13|TRBJ2-1|TRBV7-9
TGTGCCAGCAGCTTAACAGGGTTGAATGAGCAGTTCTTC
CASSLTGLNEQFF
>.|.|14|TRBJ1-1|TRBV11-1
TGTGCCAGCAGCTTACGCGAAGGCAGCACTGAAGCTTTCTTT
CASSLREGSTEAFF
>few|.|13|TRBJ2-7|TRBV12-3/TRBV12-4
TGTGCCAGCAGTTTGAGGTTCTCCTACGAGCAGTACTTC
CASSLRFSYEQYF
>few|.|16|TRBJ1-2|TRBV7-8
TGTGCCAGCAGCTTATTCTCCCAGGGAACTAACTATGGCTACACCTTC
CASSLFSQGTNYGYTF